The rows below give T cell receptor beta chains drawn from one sample of a study of prognosis after radiotherapy for stage I lung cancer. TCRdb ran MiXCR on the multiplex PCR reads and lists one entry per CDR3 protein. The profile shows about 35,000 distinct CDR3 sequences, around a third of them singletons. The sequencing used PBMCs, collected before or after stereotactic body radiation therapy (not recorded which). These receptors were taken from a donor of 50 years or more with non-small cell lung cancer. Each CDR3 is given with its conserved first and last residue. Each record gives: D gene, clone size, V gene, J gene, CDR3 protein, CDR3 DNA. A D gene is named only where the DNA matches it firmly. The listing skips clone size in some rows; elsewhere it reads once, few, many or a size class.

.	once	TRBV19	TRBJ2-2	CASRGPRTRPTGGLFF	TGTGCCAGTAGAGGCCCCCGGACACGGCCCACCGGGGGGCTGTTTTTT
TRBD2	many	TRBV7-8	TRBJ2-1	CASSLRGRGVNNEQFF	TGTGCCAGCAGCCTGAGAGGGCGGGGGGTCAACAATGAGCAGTTCTTC
.	.	TRBV6-2/TRBV6-3	TRBJ1-1	CASSSNLQDEAFF	TGTGCCAGCAGTTCGAACCTACAGGATGAAGCTTTCTTT
TRBD1	many	TRBV20-1	TRBJ1-1	CSARDQGANTEAFF	TGCAGTGCTAGAGATCAGGGGGCGAACACTGAAGCTTTCTTT
TRBD2	many	TRBV30	TRBJ2-3	CAWGLAGGTDTQYF	TGTGCCTGGGGACTAGCGGGGGGCACAGATACGCAGTATTTT
TRBD2	many	TRBV7-2	TRBJ2-3	CASSLDSGGAIDTQYF	TGTGCCAGCAGCTTAGACAGCGGGGGGGCAATAGATACGCAGTATTTT
.	.	TRBV6-2/TRBV6-3	TRBJ1-1	CASRLVTAWSTEAFF	TGTGCCAGCAGGTTGGTTACAGCATGGAGCACTGAAGCTTTCTTT
.	.	TRBV16	TRBJ2-5	CASSEGLLWGTQYF	TGTGCCAGCAGCGAGGGACTCCTATGGGGGACCCAGTACTTC
.	.	TRBV9	TRBJ2-1	CASSVAGDVYNEQFF	TGTGCCAGCAGCGTAGCGGGGGATGTCTACAATGAGCAGTTCTTC
TRBD2	many	TRBV6-9	TRBJ2-1	CASSYGTSSSEQFF	TGTGCCAGCAGTTACGGGACTAGCAGTAGTGAGCAGTTCTTC
TRBD2	.	TRBV7-9	TRBJ2-2	CASSLTSVGALIGSGELFF	TGTGCCAGCAGCTTAACTAGCGTGGGTGCCTTAATCGGTTCCGGGGAGCTGTTTTTT
.	many	TRBV29-1	TRBJ1-1	CSVEGGPQSSEAFF	TGCAGCGTTGAAGGCGGCCCTCAAAGTTCTGAAGCTTTCTTT
TRBD1	many	TRBV20-1	TRBJ2-5	CSAKDRGQVGETQYF	TGCAGTGCTAAAGACAGGGGGCAAGTCGGAGAGACCCAGTACTTC
.	many	TRBV20-1	TRBJ2-1	CSHTGLTGNEQFF	TGCAGTCATACCGGGCTCACGGGGAATGAGCAGTTCTTC
.	many	TRBV6-1	TRBJ1-5	CASRGVGQGYQPQHF	TGTGCCAGCAGGGGGGTAGGGCAGGGCTACCAGCCCCAGCATTTT
TRBD2	many	TRBV20-1	TRBJ2-3	CSAPIPSGDMDTQYF	TGCAGTGCTCCGATACCAAGCGGGGATATGGATACGCAGTATTTT
.	many	TRBV6-1	TRBJ1-2	CASRADGTSGYTF	TGTGCCAGCAGGGCCGATGGGACATCGGGCTACACCTTC
.	many	TRBV7-9	TRBJ1-2	CASSPDSRGYTF	TGTGCCAGCAGCCCAGACAGTCGAGGCTACACCTTC
TRBD2	many	TRBV9	TRBJ2-1	CASSVGLAGYNEQFF	TGTGCCAGCAGCGTCGGACTAGCGGGTTACAATGAGCAGTTCTTC
.	.	TRBV5-1	TRBJ1-2	CASSFGGPLANYGYTF	TGCGCCAGCAGCTTCGGGGGGCCTTTAGCTAACTATGGCTACACCTTC
TRBD2	.	TRBV20-1	TRBJ2-7	CSASPGTSVGYEQYF	TGCAGTGCTAGTCCCGGGACTAGCGTGGGTTACGAGCAGTACTTC
.	many	TRBV20-1	TRBJ1-2	CSARDPVGYGYTF	TGCAGTGCTAGAGATCCCGTAGGCTATGGCTACACCTTC
TRBD1	.	TRBV6-1	TRBJ2-6	CASILQGSGTGANVLTF	TGTGCCAGCATCCTACAGGGGTCAGGGACTGGGGCCAACGTCCTGACTTTC
.	.	TRBV6-1	TRBJ1-2	CASISRHYGYTF	TGTGCCAGCATAAGCAGACACTATGGCTACACCTTC
.	.	TRBV6-5	TRBJ1-2	CASSLVVGGGYTF	TGTGCCAGCAGTTTAGTCGTGGGGGGGGGCTACACCTTC
.	.	TRBV24-1	TRBJ2-3	CATSDLGKGTDTQYF	TGTGCCACCAGTGATTTGGGGAAGGGCACAGATACGCAGTATTTT
TRBD2	many	TRBV6-1	TRBJ2-4	CASSPYSGNIQYF	TGTGCCAGCAGTCCCTATAGCGGGAACATTCAGTACTTC
TRBD2	many	TRBV18	TRBJ2-7	CASSPSGGNYEQYF	TGTGCCAGCTCACCTTCCGGGGGGAACTACGAGCAGTACTTC
.	.	TRBV7-3	TRBJ2-3	CASSPGPPDTQYF	TGTGCCAGCAGCCCAGGCCCGCCAGATACGCAGTATTTT
.	many	TRBV19	TRBJ1-1	CASSIDRPGDAFF	TGTGCCAGTAGTATAGACCGACCAGGGGACGCTTTCTTT
TRBD1	many	TRBV27	TRBJ2-6	CASSLTGGNGGANVLTF	TGTGCCAGCAGTTTAACAGGGGGGAACGGAGGGGCCAACGTCCTGACTTTC
TRBD1	.	TRBV6-1	TRBJ1-2	CAIRDRGEANYGYTF	TGTGCCATCAGGGACAGGGGGGAAGCTAACTATGGCTACACCTTC
TRBD2	many	TRBV5-1	TRBJ2-5	CASSSKTSGGDVGTQYF	TGCGCCAGCAGCTCGAAGACTAGCGGGGGTGACGTGGGGACCCAGTACTTC
.	many	TRBV4-3	TRBJ1-5	CASSQGRNSNQPQHF	TGCGCCAGCAGCCAAGGGCGGAATAGCAATCAGCCCCAGCATTTT
.	many	TRBV7-9	TRBJ1-1	CASSLGTNTEAFF	TGTGCCAGCAGCTTGGGGACGAACACTGAAGCTTTCTTT
.	.	TRBV7-8	TRBJ2-3	CASSSGPLQYF	TGTGCCAGCAGCTCCGGGCCTTTGCAGTATTTT
TRBD1	many	TRBV7-6	TRBJ2-5	CASSPDRGRQETQYF	TGTGCCAGCAGTCCGGACAGGGGGCGACAAGAGACCCAGTACTTC
.	many	TRBV28	TRBJ1-1	CASSLIAPRVEAFF	TGTGCCAGCAGTCTTATAGCCCCCAGGGTTGAAGCTTTCTTT
.	many	TRBV5-4	TRBJ1-3	CATTLMGASGNTIYF	TGTGCCACTACTCTGATGGGGGCCTCTGGAAACACCATATATTTT
TRBD1	many	TRBV4-2	TRBJ1-4	CASSYRTGGGEKLFF	TGTGCCAGCAGTTACAGGACAGGCGGGGGTGAAAAACTGTTTTTT
.	many	TRBV20-1	TRBJ1-2	CSARVDRDRGGYTF	TGCAGTGCTAGAGTCGACAGAGACCGAGGGGGCTACACCTTC
.	many	TRBV11-2	TRBJ2-4	CASSSGTENIQYF	TGTGCCAGCAGCTCCGGGACGGAAAACATTCAGTACTTC
TRBD1	many	TRBV5-1	TRBJ2-1	CASSPGTASYNEQFF	TGCGCCAGCAGCCCTGGGACAGCCTCCTACAATGAGCAGTTCTTC
.	.	TRBV20-1	TRBJ2-7	CSASPCDYKTYEQYF	TGCAGTGCTAGTCCCTGTGACTATAAAACCTACGAGCAGTACTTC
.	many	TRBV9	TRBJ1-1	CASSVDQGLNGAFF	TGTGCCAGCAGCGTAGATCAGGGACTGAATGGAGCTTTCTTT